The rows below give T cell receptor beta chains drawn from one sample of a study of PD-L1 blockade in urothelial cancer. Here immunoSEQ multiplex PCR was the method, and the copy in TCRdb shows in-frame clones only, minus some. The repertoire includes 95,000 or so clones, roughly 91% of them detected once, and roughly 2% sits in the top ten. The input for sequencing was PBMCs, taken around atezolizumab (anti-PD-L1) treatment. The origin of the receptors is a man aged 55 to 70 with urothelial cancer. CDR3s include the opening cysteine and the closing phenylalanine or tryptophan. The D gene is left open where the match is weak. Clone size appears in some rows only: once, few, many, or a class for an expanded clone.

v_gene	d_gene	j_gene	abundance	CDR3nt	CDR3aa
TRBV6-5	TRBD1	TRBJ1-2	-	TGTGCCAGTAGTATTCAGGGGGTAGCTGGCTACACCTTC	CASSIQGVAGYTF
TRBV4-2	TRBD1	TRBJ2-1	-	TGTGCCAGCAGCTCCGGGACAGGGGGCTTCAATGAGCAGTTCTTC	CASSSGTGGFNEQFF
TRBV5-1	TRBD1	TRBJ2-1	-	TGCGCCAGCCTCCAGGGACCGGGACAGGGGGCGGGTGAGCAGTTCTTC	CASLQGPGQGAGEQFF
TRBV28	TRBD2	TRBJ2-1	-	TGTGCCAGCAGTTTGACTAGCGGGGGGGCGTCCTACAATGAGCAGTTCTTC	CASSLTSGGASYNEQFF
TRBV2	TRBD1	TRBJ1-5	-	TGTGCCAGCAGTGAATTGACAGGGTCCCAGCATTTT	CASSELTGSQHF
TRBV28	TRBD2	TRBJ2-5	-	TGTGCCAGCAGTTTAAGAATAGCGGGAGGAGAGACCCAGTACTTC	CASSLRIAGGETQYF
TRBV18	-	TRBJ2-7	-	TGTGCCAGCTCACCTCTCAGCTCCTACGAGCAGTACTTC	CASSPLSSYEQYF
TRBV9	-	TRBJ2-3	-	TGTGCCAGCAGCGTAGATGGCATCAGCACAGATACGCAGTATTTT	CASSVDGISTDTQYF
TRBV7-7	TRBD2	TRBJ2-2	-	TGTGCCAGCAGCTTAGGCCTCTCGGGGGGAACCGGGGAGCTGTTTTTT	CASSLGLSGGTGELFF
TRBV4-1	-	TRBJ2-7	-	TGCGCCAGCAGCTGGATCCCGGACAGCTACGAGCAGTACTTC	CASSWIPDSYEQYF
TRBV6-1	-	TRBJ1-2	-	TGTGCCAGCAGTGACCCCGGCGGGGATGGCTACACCTTC	CASSDPGGDGYTF
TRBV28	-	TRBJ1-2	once	TGTGCCAGCAGTCGCGACTATGGCTACACCTTC	CASSRDYGYTF
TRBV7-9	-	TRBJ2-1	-	TGTGCCAGCAGCCGTGACCTAGGAGGGAGGCTAGGTGAGCAGTTCTTC	CASSRDLGGRLGEQFF
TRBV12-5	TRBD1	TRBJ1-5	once	TGTGCTAGTGGTTTGGGAGGGACAGGGGGTAATCAGCCCCAGCATTTT	CASGLGGTGGNQPQHF
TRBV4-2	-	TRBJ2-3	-	TGTGCCAGCAGCCACGCCCCCGGAGATACGCAGTATTTT	CASSHAPGDTQYF
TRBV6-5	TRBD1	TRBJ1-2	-	TGTGCCAGCAGTTATACAGGGGCCGAAACATATGGCTACACCTTC	CASSYTGAETYGYTF
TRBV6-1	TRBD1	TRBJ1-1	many	TGTGCCAGCAGGGACAGGTTAGGGAGCACTGAAGCTTTCTTT	CASRDRLGSTEAFF
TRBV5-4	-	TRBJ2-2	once	TGTGCCAGCAGCTTGGGGGGAGTTACGACCGGGGAGCTGTTTTTT	CASSLGGVTTGELFF
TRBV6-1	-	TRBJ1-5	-	TGTGCCAGCAGGCCGGGGGTTCAGCCCCAGCATTTT	CASRPGVQPQHF
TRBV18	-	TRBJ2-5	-	TGTGCCAGCTCACTGCCGACGGGAGCGGTAGAGACCCAGTACTTC	CASSLPTGAVETQYF
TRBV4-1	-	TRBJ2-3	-	TGCGCCAGCAGCCAAGAAGAGGGAACGGTAGGCACAGATACGCAGTATTTT	CASSQEEGTVGTDTQYF
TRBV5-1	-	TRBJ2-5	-	TGCGCCAGCAGCTTTTACGACACTCAAGAGACCCAGTACTTC	CASSFYDTQETQYF
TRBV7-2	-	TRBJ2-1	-	TGTGCCAGCAGCTTAGATTCGGAGGGTGGGTACAATGAGCAGTTCTTC	CASSLDSEGGYNEQFF
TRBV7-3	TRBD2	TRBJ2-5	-	TGTGCCAGCAGCCCAAGACTAGCGGGGGGTCTTCAAGAGACCCAGTACTTC	CASSPRLAGGLQETQYF
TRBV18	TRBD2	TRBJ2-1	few	TGTGCCAGCTCACCTCTAGCGGGGGCCTACAATGAGCAGTTCTTC	CASSPLAGAYNEQFF
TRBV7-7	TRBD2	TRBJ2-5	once	TGTGCTAGCAGCCCGGGGGGGAGGCAAGAGACCCAGTACTTC	CASSPGGRQETQYF
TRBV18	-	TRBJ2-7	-	TGTGCCAGCTCACCGCCCATCGGGGATAGGGCCATTGGCGAGCAGTACTTC	CASSPPIGDRAIGEQYF
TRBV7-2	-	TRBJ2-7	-	TGTGCCAGCAGCCTTGCTCGATCCGGGGCCTACGAGCAGTACTTC	CASSLARSGAYEQYF
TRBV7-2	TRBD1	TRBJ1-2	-	TGTGCCAGCAGCTTAGCGGCAGGGGGCGACTATGGCTACACCTTC	CASSLAAGGDYGYTF
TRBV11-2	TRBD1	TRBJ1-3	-	TGTGCCAGCAGCTTAGATCTCTGGGACAGTGGAAACACCATATATTTT	CASSLDLWDSGNTIYF
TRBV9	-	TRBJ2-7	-	TGTGCCAGCAGCGTAGCCGGAGCGGCTGAGCAGTACTTC	CASSVAGAAEQYF
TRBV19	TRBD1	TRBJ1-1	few	TGTGCCAGTAGTAGTGGGAAGGGGGCTAACACTGAAGCTTTCTTT	CASSSGKGANTEAFF
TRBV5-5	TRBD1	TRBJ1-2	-	TGTGCCAGCAGCGGGACCCAGGGGGCGTTCGTCTATGGCTACACCTTC	CASSGTQGAFVYGYTF
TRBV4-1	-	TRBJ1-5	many	TGCGCCAGCAGCCAAGAACTGCGTCAGCCCCAGCATTTT	CASSQELRQPQHF
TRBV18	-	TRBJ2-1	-	TGTGCCAGCTCACCCTCGGTCTCAGCGGTCCCCGAAATAAATGAGCAGTTCTTC	CASSPSVSAVPEINEQFF
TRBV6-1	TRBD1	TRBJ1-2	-	TGTGCCAGCAGTGCCCACAGGGGTGGTCGAGTCTATGGCTACACCTTC	CASSAHRGGRVYGYTF
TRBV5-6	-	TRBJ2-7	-	TGTGCCAGCAGCTCGGCGCCCGGGGTCGGCGGGTACGAGCAGTACTTC	CASSSAPGVGGYEQYF
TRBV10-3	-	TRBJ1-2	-	TGTGCCATCAGTGAGCGGGGGGACCATAGGGGCTACACCTTC	CAISERGDHRGYTF
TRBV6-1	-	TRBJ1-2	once	TGTGCCAGCAGAGATCTTGGGGGCGGCTACACCTTC	CASRDLGGGYTF
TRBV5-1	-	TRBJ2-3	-	TGCGCCAGCAGCCCTGGAGGGGTGGCAGATACGCAGTATTTT	CASSPGGVADTQYF
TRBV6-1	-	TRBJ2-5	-	TGTGCCAGCAGTCCGTTTGAGGGGACCCAGTACTTC	CASSPFEGTQYF
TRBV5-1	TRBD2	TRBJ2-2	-	TGCGCCAGCAGCTTTCTAGCGGGAGTTAACACCGGGGAGCTGTTTTTT	CASSFLAGVNTGELFF
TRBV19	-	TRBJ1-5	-	TGTGCCAGTAGTATCAAACAGGGCAATCAGCCCCAGCATTTT	CASSIKQGNQPQHF
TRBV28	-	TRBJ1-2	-	TGTGCCAGCAAAAGCCCCCCCGCAGGGGACTATGGCTACACCTTC	CASKSPPAGDYGYTF
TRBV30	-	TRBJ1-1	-	TGTGCCTGGAGTGTGTCTAATGAAGCTTTCTTT	CAWSVSNEAFF
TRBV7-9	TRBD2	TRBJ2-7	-	TGTGCCAGCAGCTCCTCACCGGGGGGGAGTCACTACGAGCAGTACTTC	CASSSSPGGSHYEQYF
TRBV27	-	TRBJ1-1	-	TGTGCCAGCAGTTTCCAGGGCACTGAAGCTTTCTTT	CASSFQGTEAFF
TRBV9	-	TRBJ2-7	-	TGTGCCAGCAGCGTAGATTTAGCCGGGGAGCAGTACTTC	CASSVDLAGEQYF
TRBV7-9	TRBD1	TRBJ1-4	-	TGTGCCAGCAGCCCGGGACAGACGGCTGAAAAACTGTTTTTT	CASSPGQTAEKLFF
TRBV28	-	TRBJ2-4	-	TGTGCCAGCAGTTCAGGTGGTCTAGCCAAAAACATTCAGTACTTC	CASSSGGLAKNIQYF
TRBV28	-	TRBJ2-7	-	TGTGCCAGCAGTTTAGTAGGCGGGCAGTCCTACGAGCAGTACTTC	CASSLVGGQSYEQYF
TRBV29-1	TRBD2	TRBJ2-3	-	TGCAGCGTTGAAGATGCCGCGGGGGGGCGGAAAGATACGCAGTATTTT	CSVEDAAGGRKDTQYF
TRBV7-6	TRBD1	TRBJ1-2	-	TGTGCCAGCAGACTCAGAAGTAGGGGGCGTCATGGCTACACCTTC	CASRLRSRGRHGYTF
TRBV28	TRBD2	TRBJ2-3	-	TGTGCCAGCAGTCTAGCGGGGAGCACAGATACGCAGTATTTT	CASSLAGSTDTQYF
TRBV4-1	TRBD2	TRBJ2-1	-	TGCGCCAGCAGCCAGGTTAGCGGGGTAATATACAATGAGCAGTTCTTC	CASSQVSGVIYNEQFF
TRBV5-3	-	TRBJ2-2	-	TGTGCCTTCAATCCCGGGGAGCTGTTTTTT	CAFNPGELFF